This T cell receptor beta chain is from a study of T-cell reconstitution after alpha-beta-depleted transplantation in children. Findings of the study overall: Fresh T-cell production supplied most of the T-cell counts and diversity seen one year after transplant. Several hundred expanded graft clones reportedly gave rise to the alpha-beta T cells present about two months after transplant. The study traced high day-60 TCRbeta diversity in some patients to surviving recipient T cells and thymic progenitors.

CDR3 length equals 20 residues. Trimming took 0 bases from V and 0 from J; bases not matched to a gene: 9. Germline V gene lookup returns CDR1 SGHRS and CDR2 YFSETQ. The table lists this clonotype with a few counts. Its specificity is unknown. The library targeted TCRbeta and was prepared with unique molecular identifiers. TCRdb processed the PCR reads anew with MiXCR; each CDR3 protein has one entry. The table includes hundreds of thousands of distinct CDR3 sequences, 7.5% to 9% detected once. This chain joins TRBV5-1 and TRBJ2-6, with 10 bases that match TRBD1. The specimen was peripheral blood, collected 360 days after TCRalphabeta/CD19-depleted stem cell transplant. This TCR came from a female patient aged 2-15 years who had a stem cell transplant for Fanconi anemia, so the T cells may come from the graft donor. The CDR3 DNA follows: TGCGCCAGCAGCTTGGACCGGCCGGGACAGGGGCCCTCTGGGGCCAACGTCCTGACTTTC. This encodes CASSLDRPGQGPSGANVLTF.